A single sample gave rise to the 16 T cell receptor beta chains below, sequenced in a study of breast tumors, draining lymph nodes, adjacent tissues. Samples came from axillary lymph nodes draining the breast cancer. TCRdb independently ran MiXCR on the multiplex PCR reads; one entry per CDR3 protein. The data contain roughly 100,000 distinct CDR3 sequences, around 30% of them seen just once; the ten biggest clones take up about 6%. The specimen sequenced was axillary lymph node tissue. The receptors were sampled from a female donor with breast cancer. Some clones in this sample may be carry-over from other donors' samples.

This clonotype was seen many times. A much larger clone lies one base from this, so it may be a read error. Here the CDR3 reads CASSLGLAGQETQHF. CDR3 in DNA: TGTGCCAGCAGCTTGGGACTAGCGGGACAAGAGACCCAGCACTTC. The genes are TRBV7-3 and TRBJ2-5; 13 nucleotides line up with TRBD2. This CDR3 contains 15 residues. The germline V gene has CDR1 SGHTA and CDR2 FQGTGA.

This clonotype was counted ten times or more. The CDR3 region has the DNA TGTGCCAGCAGGGTTCCCTTACCCAATCAGCCCCAGCATTTT. Protein sequence: CASRVPLPNQPQHF. This rearrangement joins TRBV2 to TRBJ1-5; D gene ambiguous. Trimming pared 6 bases from V and 3 bases from J, leaving 12 bases between. The CDR3 runs 14 residues. Germline lookup yields CDR1 SNHLY and CDR2 FYNNEI.

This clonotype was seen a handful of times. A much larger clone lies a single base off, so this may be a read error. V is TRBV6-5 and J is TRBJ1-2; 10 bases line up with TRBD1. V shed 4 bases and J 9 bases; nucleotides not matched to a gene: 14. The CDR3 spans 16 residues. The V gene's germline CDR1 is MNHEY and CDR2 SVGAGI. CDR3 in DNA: TGTGCCAGCAGTTCCTCGACCGGACAGGGGGGTATGCGCTACACCTTC. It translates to CASSSSTGQGGMRYTF.

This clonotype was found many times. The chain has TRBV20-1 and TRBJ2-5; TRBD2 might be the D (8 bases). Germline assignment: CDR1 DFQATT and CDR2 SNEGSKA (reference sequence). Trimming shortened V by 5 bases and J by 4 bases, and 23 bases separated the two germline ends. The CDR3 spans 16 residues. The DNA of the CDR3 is TGCAGTGCTTACAGGGGTTCTGCGGGGGGTGGAGAGACCCAGTACTTC. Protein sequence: CSAYRGSAGGGETQYF.

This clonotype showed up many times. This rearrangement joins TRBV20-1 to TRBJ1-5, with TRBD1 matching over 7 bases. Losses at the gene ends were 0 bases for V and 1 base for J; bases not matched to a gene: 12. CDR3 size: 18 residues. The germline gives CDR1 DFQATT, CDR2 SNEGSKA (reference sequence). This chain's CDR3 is CSARDARSGTESNQPQHF. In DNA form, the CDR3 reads TGCAGTGCTAGAGATGCGAGGTCCGGGACAGAAAGCAATCAGCCCCAGCATTTT.

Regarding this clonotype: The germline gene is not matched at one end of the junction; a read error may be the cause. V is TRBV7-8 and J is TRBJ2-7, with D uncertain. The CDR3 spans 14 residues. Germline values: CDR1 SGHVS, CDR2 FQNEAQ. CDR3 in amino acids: CASSLRASTYEQYF. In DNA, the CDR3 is TGTGCCAGCAGCTTAAGGGCATCCACCTACGAACAGTACTTC.

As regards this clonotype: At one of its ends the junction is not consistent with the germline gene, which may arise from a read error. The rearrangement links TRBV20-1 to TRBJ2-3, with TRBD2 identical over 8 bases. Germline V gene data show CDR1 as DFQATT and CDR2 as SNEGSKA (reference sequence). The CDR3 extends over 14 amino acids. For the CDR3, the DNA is TGCAGCGGATGCGGGGGACTAGTAGCTGATATGCAGTATTTT. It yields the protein CSGCGGLVADMQYF.

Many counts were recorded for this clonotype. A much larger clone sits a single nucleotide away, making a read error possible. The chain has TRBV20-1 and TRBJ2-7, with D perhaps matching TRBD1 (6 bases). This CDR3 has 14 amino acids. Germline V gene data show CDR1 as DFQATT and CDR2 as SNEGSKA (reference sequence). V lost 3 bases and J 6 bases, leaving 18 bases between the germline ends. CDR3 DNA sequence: TGCAGTGCTAGCCCTGGACAGCTACCCTCCGAGCAGTACTTC. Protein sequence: CSASPGQLPSEQYF.

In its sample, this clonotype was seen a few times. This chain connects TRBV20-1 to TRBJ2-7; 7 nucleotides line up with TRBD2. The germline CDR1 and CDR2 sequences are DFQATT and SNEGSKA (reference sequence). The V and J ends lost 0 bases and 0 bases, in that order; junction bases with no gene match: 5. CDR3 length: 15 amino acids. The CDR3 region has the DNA TGCAGTGCTAGAGATGGCGGCGGGGGCTCCTACGAGCAGTACTTC. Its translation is CSARDGGGGSYEQYF.

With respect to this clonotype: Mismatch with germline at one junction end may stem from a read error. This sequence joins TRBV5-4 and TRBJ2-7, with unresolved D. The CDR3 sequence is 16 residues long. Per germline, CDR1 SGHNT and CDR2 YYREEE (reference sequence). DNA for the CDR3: TGTGCCAGCAGCTTGCGGCTAACGGCTTTGGCCTACGAGCAATACTTC. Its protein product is CASSLRLTALAYEQYF.

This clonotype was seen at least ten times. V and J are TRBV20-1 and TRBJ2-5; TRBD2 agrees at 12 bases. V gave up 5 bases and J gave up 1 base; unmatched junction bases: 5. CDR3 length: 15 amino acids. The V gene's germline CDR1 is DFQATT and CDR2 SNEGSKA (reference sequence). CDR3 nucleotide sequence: TGCAGTGCTGCTGGACTAGCGGGGCGCCAAGAGACCCAGTACTTC. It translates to CSAAGLAGRQETQYF.

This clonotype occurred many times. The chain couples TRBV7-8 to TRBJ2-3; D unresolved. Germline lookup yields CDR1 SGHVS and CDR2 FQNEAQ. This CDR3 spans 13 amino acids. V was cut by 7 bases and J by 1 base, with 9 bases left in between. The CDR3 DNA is TGTGCCAGCAACAAGATTCGCACAGATACGCAGTATTTT. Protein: CASNKIRTDTQYF.

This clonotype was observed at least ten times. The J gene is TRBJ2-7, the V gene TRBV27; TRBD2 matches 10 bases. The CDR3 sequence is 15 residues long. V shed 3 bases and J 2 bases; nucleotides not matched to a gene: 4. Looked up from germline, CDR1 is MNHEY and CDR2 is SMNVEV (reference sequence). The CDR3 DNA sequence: TGTGCCAGCAGTTTCCGGCTAGCGGGAGCCTACGAGCAGTACTTC. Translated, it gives CASSFRLAGAYEQYF.

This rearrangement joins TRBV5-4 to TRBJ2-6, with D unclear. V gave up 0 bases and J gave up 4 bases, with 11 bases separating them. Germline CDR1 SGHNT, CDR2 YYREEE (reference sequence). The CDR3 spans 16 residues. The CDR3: CASSLAKSAGANVLTF. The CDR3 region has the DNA TGTGCCAGCAGCTTGGCCAAGTCGGCAGGGGCCAACGTCCTGACTTTC.

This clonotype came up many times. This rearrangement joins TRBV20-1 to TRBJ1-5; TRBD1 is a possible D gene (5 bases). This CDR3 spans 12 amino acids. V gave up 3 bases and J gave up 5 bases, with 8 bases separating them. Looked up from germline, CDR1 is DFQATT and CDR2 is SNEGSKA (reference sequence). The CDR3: CSASGADQPQHF. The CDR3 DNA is TGCAGTGCTAGTGGGGCGGATCAGCCCCAGCATTTT.

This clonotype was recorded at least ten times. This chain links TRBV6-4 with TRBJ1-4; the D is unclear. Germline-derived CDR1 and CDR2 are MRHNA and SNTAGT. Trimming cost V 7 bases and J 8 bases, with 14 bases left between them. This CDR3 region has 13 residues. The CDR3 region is CASMPGQREKLFF. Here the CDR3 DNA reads TGTGCCAGCATGCCGGGCCAAAGGGAAAAACTGTTTTTT.